Listed below are T cell receptor beta chains from one sample, sequenced in a study of Ad26.COV2.S vaccination and SARS-CoV-2 variants. Repertoires were generated with immunoSEQ multiplex PCR, while TCRdb's copy carries only in-frame clones and drops some. Of about 390,000 clones in the sample, 70% to 90% were seen once. Sequenced here: peripheral blood, sampled in a trial of Ad26.COV2.S vaccine versus placebo. All receptors come from a person aged 18-60 years who received the Ad26.COV2.S COVID-19 vaccine or a placebo. Each CDR3 is given with its conserved first and last residue. The order of the fields is CDR3 length, J gene, V gene, CDR3 protein.

CDR3 length: 19; J gene: TRBJ1-6; V gene: TRBV12-5; CDR3 protein: CASGLTGGPPGQGNSPLHF
CDR3 length: 12; J gene: TRBJ1-1; V gene: TRBV30; CDR3 protein: CAWSVALRTAFF
CDR3 length: 15; J gene: TRBJ2-7; V gene: TRBV7-8; CDR3 protein: CASSLVLDSSYEQYF
CDR3 length: 15; J gene: TRBJ1-2; V gene: TRBV11-2; CDR3 protein: CASSLGQNANYGYTF
CDR3 length: 16; J gene: TRBJ2-2; V gene: TRBV2; CDR3 protein: CASSLHNIAGTGELFF
CDR3 length: 14; J gene: TRBJ1-1; V gene: TRBV6-5; CDR3 protein: CASTRTGGNTEAFF
CDR3 length: 16; J gene: TRBJ1-2; V gene: TRBV5-1; CDR3 protein: CASSPDTGKAFHGYTF
CDR3 length: 17; J gene: TRBJ1-4; V gene: TRBV25-1; CDR3 protein: CASSEYAVPATNEKLFF
CDR3 length: 15; J gene: TRBJ1-2; V gene: TRBV4-1; CDR3 protein: CASSQDSSLISGYTF
CDR3 length: 17; J gene: TRBJ2-7; V gene: TRBV10-1; CDR3 protein: CASSEDRTILIYYEQYF
CDR3 length: 16; J gene: TRBJ2-2; V gene: TRBV19; CDR3 protein: CASSTGQGVDTGELFF
CDR3 length: 16; J gene: TRBJ2-3; V gene: TRBV7-2; CDR3 protein: CASSSVGAGVSDTQYF
CDR3 length: 15; J gene: TRBJ1-1; V gene: TRBV3-1/TRBV3-2; CDR3 protein: CASSQVGGRVLEAFF
CDR3 length: 21; J gene: TRBJ1-3; V gene: TRBV15; CDR3 protein: CATSRDGLRRGTMSSGNTIYF
CDR3 length: 15; J gene: TRBJ1-2; V gene: TRBV7-2; CDR3 protein: CASSPRRRGPDGYTF
CDR3 length: 16; J gene: TRBJ2-2; V gene: TRBV5-1; CDR3 protein: CASSSTGGGDTGELFF
CDR3 length: 14; J gene: TRBJ2-2; V gene: TRBV6-5; CDR3 protein: CASNRGRFTGELFF
CDR3 length: 15; J gene: TRBJ2-7; V gene: TRBV5-1; CDR3 protein: CASSFGVTSGDEQYF
CDR3 length: 14; J gene: TRBJ1-2; V gene: TRBV5-1; CDR3 protein: CASRQGPSDYGYTF
CDR3 length: 15; J gene: TRBJ1-1; V gene: TRBV7-9; CDR3 protein: CASSPGWVRDTEAFF
CDR3 length: 17; J gene: TRBJ1-5; V gene: TRBV19; CDR3 protein: CASSPLGQGVSNQPQHF
CDR3 length: 11; J gene: TRBJ1-1; V gene: TRBV29-1; CDR3 protein: CSVTVNTEAFF
CDR3 length: 14; J gene: TRBJ2-7; V gene: TRBV19; CDR3 protein: CASSMGVGVYEQYF
CDR3 length: 17; J gene: TRBJ1-1; V gene: TRBV5-3; CDR3 protein: CARSLTSLAGWFTEAFF
CDR3 length: 16; J gene: TRBJ1-2; V gene: TRBV5-1; CDR3 protein: CASSLGSSGVIYGYTF
CDR3 length: 13; J gene: TRBJ2-7; V gene: TRBV9; CDR3 protein: CASSTSPGSEQYF
CDR3 length: 14; J gene: TRBJ1-2; V gene: TRBV6-5; CDR3 protein: CASSSGRGDYGYTF
CDR3 length: 14; J gene: TRBJ1-3; V gene: TRBV3-1/TRBV3-2; CDR3 protein: CASSQGTSGNTIYF